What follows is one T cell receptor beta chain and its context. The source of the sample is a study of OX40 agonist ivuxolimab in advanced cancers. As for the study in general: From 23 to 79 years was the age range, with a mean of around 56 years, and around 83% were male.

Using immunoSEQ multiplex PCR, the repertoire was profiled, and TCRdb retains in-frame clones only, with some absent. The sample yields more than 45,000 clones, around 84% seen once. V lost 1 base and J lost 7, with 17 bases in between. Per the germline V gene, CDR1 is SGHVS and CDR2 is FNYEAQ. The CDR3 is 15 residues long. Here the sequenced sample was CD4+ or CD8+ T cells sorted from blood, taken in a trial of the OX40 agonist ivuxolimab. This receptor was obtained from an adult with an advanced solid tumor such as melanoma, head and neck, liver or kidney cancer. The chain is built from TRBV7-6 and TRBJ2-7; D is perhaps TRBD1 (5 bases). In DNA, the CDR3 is TGTGCCAGCAGCTTAGAGCAGGGTCGCCTGTTGGAGCAGTACTTC. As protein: CASSLEQGRLLEQYF.